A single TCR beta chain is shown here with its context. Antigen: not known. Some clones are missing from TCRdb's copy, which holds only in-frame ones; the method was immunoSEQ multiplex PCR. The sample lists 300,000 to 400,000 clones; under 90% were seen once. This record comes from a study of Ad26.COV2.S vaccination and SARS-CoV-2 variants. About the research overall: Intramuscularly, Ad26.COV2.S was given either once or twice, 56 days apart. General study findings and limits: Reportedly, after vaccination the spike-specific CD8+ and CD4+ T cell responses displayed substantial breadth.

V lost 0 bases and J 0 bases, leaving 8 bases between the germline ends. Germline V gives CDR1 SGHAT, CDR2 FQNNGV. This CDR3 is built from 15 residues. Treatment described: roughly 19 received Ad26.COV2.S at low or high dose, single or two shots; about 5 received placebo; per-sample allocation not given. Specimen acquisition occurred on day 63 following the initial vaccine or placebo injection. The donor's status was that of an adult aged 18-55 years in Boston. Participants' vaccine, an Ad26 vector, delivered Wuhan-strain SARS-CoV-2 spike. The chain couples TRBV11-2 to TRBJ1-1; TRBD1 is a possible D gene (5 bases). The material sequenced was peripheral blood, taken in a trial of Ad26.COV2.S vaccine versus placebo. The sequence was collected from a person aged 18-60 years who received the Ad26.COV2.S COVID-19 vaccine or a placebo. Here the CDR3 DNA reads TGTGCCAGCAGCTTAGACCGGGGGATGAACACTGAAGCTTTCTTT. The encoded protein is CASSLDRGMNTEAFF.